This T cell receptor (beta chain) was retrieved from a study of kidney transplant recipient with SARS-CoV-2 infection. V shed 3 bases, J shed 5 bases, and the junction held 13 bases outside the gene matches. CDR1 and CDR2 (germline): SGHAT, FQNNGV. The CDR3 has 17 amino acids. TCRdb itself ran the reads through MiXCR, one entry per CDR3 protein. The sample includes fewer than 250,000 distinct CDR3 sequences, around 26% seen only once; the top ten take more than 6.5%. This clonotype was recorded at least ten times. The TCR originated in a male patient aged 25 to 39 who had COVID-19 and was a kidney transplant recipient. Some T cells here may be from the graft donor. This chain links TRBV11-2 with TRBJ2-4, with 7 bases fitting TRBD2. The sequencing used a blood sample, collected at baseline and between days 110 and 120 from a kidney transplant recipient. Here the CDR3 DNA reads TGTGCCAGCAGCTTGGGGCCGGGGCAGGGAGGGGAAAACATTCAGTACTTC. Translated, it gives CASSLGPGQGGENIQYF.